The T cell receptor beta chain under discussion was sequenced for a study of response to subunit inactivated influenza vaccine listed by TCRdb under 2018. Describing the broader study: The study used deep quantitative T cell receptor repertoire profiling to track responses to a trivalent subunit inactivated influenza vaccine. What the study reported, not specific to this receptor: The authors proposed that each seasonal influenza vaccination may bring in only a limited number of new T cells.

The library was built by means of RT-PCR. The sequencing machine was an Illumina HiSeq 2500. TCRdb applied fastp at Q25 and MiXCR to the public reads, then kept only in-frame beta chains. Each entry merges the rows of one CDR3 protein and shows their most common DNA and genes. The sample records 400,000 to 550,000 distinct CDR3 sequences, about 25% of which are singletons. The ten largest account for 1.9% of the sample. In the case of this clonotype: What this receptor recognizes is not known. Nothing much larger sits one base from this clone, and base qualities are not available.

There are 12 amino acids in the CDR3, from cysteine to phenylalanine inclusive. Only the CDR3 part of the read is kept: 36 bases, read in frame from the first base. CDR1 and CDR2 were assigned from the germline V gene (reference sequence) as DFQATT and SNEGSKA. The rearrangement combines TRBV20-1 with TRBJ2-7; TRBD2 is a possible D gene, resting on 6 matching bases. Sequencing used CD4+ T cells sorted from PBMCs, obtained roughly 5 days after vaccination. This clonotype was sampled from a man aged 50-60 years who received an inactivated influenza vaccine. Donor details come from another sample of the same person, matched by shared clones. The bases read TGCAGCGTGGAGGGACTGGCCTACGAGCAGTACTTC. The translation is CSVEGLAYEQYF.